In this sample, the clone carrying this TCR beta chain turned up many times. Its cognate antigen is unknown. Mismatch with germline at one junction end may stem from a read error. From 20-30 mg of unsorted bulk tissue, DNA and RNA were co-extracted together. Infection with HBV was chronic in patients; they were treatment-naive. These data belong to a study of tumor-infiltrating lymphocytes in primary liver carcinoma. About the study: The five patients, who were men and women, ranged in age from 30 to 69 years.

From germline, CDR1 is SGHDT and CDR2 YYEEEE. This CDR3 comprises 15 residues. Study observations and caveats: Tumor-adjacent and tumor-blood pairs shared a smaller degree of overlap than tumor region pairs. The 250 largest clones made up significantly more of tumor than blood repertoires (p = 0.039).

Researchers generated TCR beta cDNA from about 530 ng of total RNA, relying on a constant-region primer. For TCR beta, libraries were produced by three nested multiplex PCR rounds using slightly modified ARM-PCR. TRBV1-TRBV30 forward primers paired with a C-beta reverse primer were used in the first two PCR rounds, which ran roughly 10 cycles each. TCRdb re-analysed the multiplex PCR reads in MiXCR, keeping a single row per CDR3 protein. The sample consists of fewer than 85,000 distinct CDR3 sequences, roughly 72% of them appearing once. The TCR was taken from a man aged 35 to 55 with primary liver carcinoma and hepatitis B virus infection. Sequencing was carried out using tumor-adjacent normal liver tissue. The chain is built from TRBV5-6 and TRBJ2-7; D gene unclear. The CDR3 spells CASSPGFDNIYKQYF. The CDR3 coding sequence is TGTGCCAGCAGCCCTGGGTTCGACAATATCTACAAGCAGTACTTC.